This T cell receptor (beta chain) was identified in a study of blood T cell repertoires in COVID-19. Study in general: COVID-19 samples from acute and convalescent phases originated in the United States, Italy and Spain. T cells, B-cell-depleted T cells, or PBMCs provided the cDNA or gDNA that served as material.

Original methodology: Amplification of reference gene primers provided the estimated nucleated cell counts. Produced via immunoSEQ multiplex PCR; TCRdb's table is partial and in-frame only. Clone size and the V and J calls come from that table; the DNA yielded D and trimming. The data contain fewer than 200,000 clones, 80% to 90% of them seen just once; the ten biggest clones take up around a fifth. Sequencing was performed on peripheral blood. This clonotype was sampled from a woman in her 70s who had recovered from COVID-19.

CDR3 sequence reads: CSALGGEQFF. CDR3 DNA: TGCAGCGCCCTGGGGGGTGAGCAGTTCTTC. The chain uses TRBV29-1 and TRBJ2-1; tentatively, D is TRBD2 (6 bases). The CDR3 sequence is 10 residues long. Germline CDR1 SQVTM, CDR2 ANQGSEA. Trimming removed 7 bases at V and 9 bases at J, with 10 bases between.